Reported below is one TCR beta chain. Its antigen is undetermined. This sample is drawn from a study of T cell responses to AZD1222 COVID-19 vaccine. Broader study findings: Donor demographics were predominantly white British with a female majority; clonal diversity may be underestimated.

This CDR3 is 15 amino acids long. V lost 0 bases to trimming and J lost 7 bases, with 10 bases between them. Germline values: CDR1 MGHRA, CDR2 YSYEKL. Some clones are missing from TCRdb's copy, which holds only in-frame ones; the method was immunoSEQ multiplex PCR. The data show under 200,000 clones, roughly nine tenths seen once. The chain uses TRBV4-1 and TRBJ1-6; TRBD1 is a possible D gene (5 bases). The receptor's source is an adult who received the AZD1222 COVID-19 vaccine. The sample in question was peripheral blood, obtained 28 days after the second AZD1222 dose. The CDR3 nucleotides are TGCGCCAGCAGCCAAGATCTCCAGGGAAATTCACCCCTCCACTTT. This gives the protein CASSQDLQGNSPLHF.